Listed below are T cell receptor beta chains from one sample, sequenced in a study of response to subunit inactivated influenza vaccine. TCRdb reprocessed the RT-PCR reads with MiXCR, giving one entry per CDR3 protein. The data show just over 300,000 distinct CDR3 sequences, roughly a fifth seen once. Sequenced material: PBMCs from blood, taken about 20 months after vaccination. These receptors were taken from a man aged 50 to 69 who received an inactivated influenza vaccine. The CDR3 runs from the conserved cysteine through the conserved F or W. The order of the fields is CDR3 length, V gene, clone size, D gene, J gene, CDR3 DNA, CDR3 protein. A D gene is named only where the DNA matches it firmly. The size field is filled for only some rows; it gives once, few, many or a size class.

cdr3_length: 14
v_call: TRBV6-1
clone_size: .
d_call: .
j_call: TRBJ1-5
cdr3_nt: TGTGCCAGCAGTCCACAGGACAGAAATCAGCCCCAGCATTTT
cdr3_aa: CASSPQDRNQPQHF

cdr3_length: 15
v_call: TRBV5-6
clone_size: .
d_call: .
j_call: TRBJ2-3
cdr3_nt: TGTGCCAGCAGCACTCCCTCCGGTGAGGCAGATACGCAGTATTTT
cdr3_aa: CASSTPSGEADTQYF

cdr3_length: 14
v_call: TRBV2
clone_size: few
d_call: .
j_call: TRBJ1-2
cdr3_nt: TGTGCCAGCACCACGCCAAGGGCGAACTATGGCTACACCTTC
cdr3_aa: CASTTPRANYGYTF

cdr3_length: 13
v_call: TRBV29-1
clone_size: .
d_call: .
j_call: TRBJ2-3
cdr3_nt: TGCAGCGTTCGAGGGGGAGGCACAGATACGCAGTATTTT
cdr3_aa: CSVRGGGTDTQYF

cdr3_length: 13
v_call: TRBV5-1
clone_size: many
d_call: .
j_call: TRBJ1-5
cdr3_nt: TGCGCCAGCAGGGGAGACAACAATCAGCCCCAGCATTTT
cdr3_aa: CASRGDNNQPQHF

cdr3_length: 13
v_call: TRBV5-6
clone_size: many
d_call: TRBD1
j_call: TRBJ2-5
cdr3_nt: TGTGCCAGCAGCTTACGACAGGGCGAGACCCAGTACTTC
cdr3_aa: CASSLRQGETQYF

cdr3_length: 14
v_call: TRBV30
clone_size: many
d_call: TRBD1
j_call: TRBJ2-1
cdr3_nt: TGTGCCTGTCGCCGAGGGGGCCGCTACAATGAGCAGTTCTTC
cdr3_aa: CACRRGGRYNEQFF

cdr3_length: 12
v_call: TRBV29-1
clone_size: .
d_call: .
j_call: TRBJ2-4
cdr3_nt: TGCAGCGCCCGGGCAGGTTTCGGCATTCAGTACTTC
cdr3_aa: CSARAGFGIQYF

cdr3_length: 14
v_call: TRBV29-1
clone_size: .
d_call: .
j_call: TRBJ2-2
cdr3_nt: TGCAGCGTGGGCACAGGGACGAACACCGGGGAGCTGTTTTTT
cdr3_aa: CSVGTGTNTGELFF

cdr3_length: 16
v_call: TRBV5-1
clone_size: many
d_call: .
j_call: TRBJ1-2
cdr3_nt: TGCGCCAGCAGCTTGGACCCAACAGGGTCCGTTCTTGGCTACACCTTC
cdr3_aa: CASSLDPTGSVLGYTF

cdr3_length: 13
v_call: TRBV12-3/TRBV12-4
clone_size: .
d_call: .
j_call: TRBJ2-5
cdr3_nt: TGTGCCAGCAGTTTAGCGTATTTTGAGACCCAGTACTTC
cdr3_aa: CASSLAYFETQYF

cdr3_length: 13
v_call: TRBV29-1
clone_size: .
d_call: .
j_call: TRBJ1-5
cdr3_nt: TGCAGCACCGCAGAGAATAGCAATCAGCCCCAGCATTTT
cdr3_aa: CSTAENSNQPQHF

cdr3_length: 13
v_call: TRBV11-3
clone_size: few
d_call: .
j_call: TRBJ1-1
cdr3_nt: TGTGCCAGCAGCTTAGCGAGACACACTGAAGCTTTCTTT
cdr3_aa: CASSLARHTEAFF

cdr3_length: 17
v_call: TRBV4-1
clone_size: .
d_call: .
j_call: TRBJ1-4
cdr3_nt: TGCGCCAGCAGCCAAGCCCGGGACATCGGAACGAATGAAAAACTGTTTTTT
cdr3_aa: CASSQARDIGTNEKLFF

cdr3_length: 20
v_call: TRBV20-1
clone_size: many
d_call: .
j_call: TRBJ1-1
cdr3_nt: TGCAGTGCTACTCCTAAAAGGGGGACCTCGGTACAGATGTTGAACACTGAAGCTTTCTTT
cdr3_aa: CSATPKRGTSVQMLNTEAFF

cdr3_length: 13
v_call: TRBV14
clone_size: .
d_call: .
j_call: TRBJ2-3
cdr3_nt: TGTGCCAGCAGCTTCTCAGGTGCAGATACGCAGTATTTT
cdr3_aa: CASSFSGADTQYF

cdr3_length: 14
v_call: TRBV29-1
clone_size: few
d_call: .
j_call: TRBJ1-1
cdr3_nt: TGCAGCGTTGATTCCCGGGGGTACAACACTGAAGCTTTCTTT
cdr3_aa: CSVDSRGYNTEAFF

cdr3_length: 14
v_call: TRBV20-1
clone_size: many
d_call: .
j_call: TRBJ1-4
cdr3_nt: TGCAGTGCTCCCCGGCGGGACCGGACTGAAAAACTGTTTTTT
cdr3_aa: CSAPRRDRTEKLFF

cdr3_length: 15
v_call: TRBV19
clone_size: few
d_call: TRBD2
j_call: TRBJ2-1
cdr3_nt: TGTGCCAGTAGTAGCGCCGGACTAGCGTTCGATGAGCAGTTCTTC
cdr3_aa: CASSSAGLAFDEQFF

cdr3_length: 14
v_call: TRBV6-1
clone_size: few
d_call: .
j_call: TRBJ1-1
cdr3_nt: TGTGCCAGCCGAAATATTCAGGGGAACACTGAAGCTTTCTTT
cdr3_aa: CASRNIQGNTEAFF

cdr3_length: 16
v_call: TRBV27
clone_size: .
d_call: TRBD1
j_call: TRBJ2-2
cdr3_nt: TGCACCAGCAGCCCGGGGACAGGGTCGAACACCGGGGAGCTGTTTTTT
cdr3_aa: CTSSPGTGSNTGELFF

cdr3_length: 12
v_call: TRBV7-9
clone_size: few
d_call: .
j_call: TRBJ2-7
cdr3_nt: TGTGCCAGCAGCACCGACAGGAACGAGCAGTACTTC
cdr3_aa: CASSTDRNEQYF

cdr3_length: 16
v_call: TRBV23-1
clone_size: .
d_call: TRBD1
j_call: TRBJ1-2
cdr3_nt: TGCGCCAGCAGCCTCAGCCGGACAGGCTCTACCGGAGGCTACACCTTC
cdr3_aa: CASSLSRTGSTGGYTF

cdr3_length: 15
v_call: TRBV20-1
clone_size: few
d_call: TRBD1
j_call: TRBJ1-5
cdr3_nt: TGCAGTGCCTCTCCGGGACAGTATAGCAATCAGCCCCAGCATTTT
cdr3_aa: CSASPGQYSNQPQHF

cdr3_length: 13
v_call: TRBV7-6
clone_size: .
d_call: .
j_call: TRBJ2-3
cdr3_nt: TGTGCCAGCCGAAGCTCGGGGGCAGATACGCAGTATTTT
cdr3_aa: CASRSSGADTQYF

cdr3_length: 14
v_call: TRBV12-3/TRBV12-4
clone_size: few
d_call: TRBD1
j_call: TRBJ2-7
cdr3_nt: TGTGCCAGCAGTGAAGGACAGGGAGCCTACGAGCAGTACTTC
cdr3_aa: CASSEGQGAYEQYF

cdr3_length: 15
v_call: TRBV12-3/TRBV12-4
clone_size: .
d_call: .
j_call: TRBJ2-3
cdr3_nt: TGTGCCAGCAGTTTGTGGGACAAGAGCACAGATACGCAGTATTTT
cdr3_aa: CASSLWDKSTDTQYF

cdr3_length: 14
v_call: TRBV2
clone_size: .
d_call: TRBD2
j_call: TRBJ2-2
cdr3_nt: TGTGCCAGCAGTTGGCTAGCGGGAGTTGGGGAGCTGTTTTTT
cdr3_aa: CASSWLAGVGELFF

cdr3_length: 15
v_call: TRBV5-1
clone_size: .
d_call: TRBD1
j_call: TRBJ1-6
cdr3_nt: TGCGCCAGCAGCCTACAGGGGGCTGGTGATTCACCCCTCCACTTT
cdr3_aa: CASSLQGAGDSPLHF

cdr3_length: 13
v_call: TRBV29-1
clone_size: few
d_call: .
j_call: TRBJ1-3
cdr3_nt: TGCAGCTTCAGCAGTAACTCTGGAAACACCATATATTTT
cdr3_aa: CSFSSNSGNTIYF

cdr3_length: 14
v_call: TRBV27
clone_size: .
d_call: .
j_call: TRBJ2-1
cdr3_nt: TGTGCCAGCAGTTTCCAGGGGGGCTGGAATGAGCAGTTCTTC
cdr3_aa: CASSFQGGWNEQFF

cdr3_length: 14
v_call: TRBV3-1
clone_size: .
d_call: TRBD2
j_call: TRBJ2-7
cdr3_nt: TGTGCCAGCAGCCAAGGGGAGGGCACCTACGAGCAGTACTTC
cdr3_aa: CASSQGEGTYEQYF

cdr3_length: 14
v_call: TRBV7-2
clone_size: .
d_call: .
j_call: TRBJ1-1
cdr3_nt: TGTGCCAGCAGCTTAATGGCCGGGAACACTGAAGCTTTCTTT
cdr3_aa: CASSLMAGNTEAFF

cdr3_length: 12
v_call: TRBV18
clone_size: few
d_call: .
j_call: TRBJ1-1
cdr3_nt: TGTGCCAGCTCACCGATGGGAATTAAAGCTTTCTTT
cdr3_aa: CASSPMGIKAFF

cdr3_length: 14
v_call: TRBV12-3/TRBV12-4
clone_size: .
d_call: .
j_call: TRBJ2-3
cdr3_nt: TGTGCCAGCAGTTACCGGGACATCACAGATACGCAGTATTTT
cdr3_aa: CASSYRDITDTQYF

cdr3_length: 15
v_call: TRBV11-1
clone_size: few
d_call: TRBD2
j_call: TRBJ2-1
cdr3_nt: TGTGCCAGCAGCTTATTCATTGGGCTAGCGGCTGAGCAGTTCTTC
cdr3_aa: CASSLFIGLAAEQFF

cdr3_length: 13
v_call: TRBV20-1
clone_size: .
d_call: TRBD2
j_call: TRBJ2-5
cdr3_nt: TGCAGTGTCAAGCGGGAGGGCCGTGAGACCCAGTACTTC
cdr3_aa: CSVKREGRETQYF

cdr3_length: 16
v_call: TRBV24-1
clone_size: .
d_call: .
j_call: TRBJ2-1
cdr3_nt: TGTGCCACCAGTGATCCGTGGAGGGACAGAGGGAATGAGCAGTTCTTC
cdr3_aa: CATSDPWRDRGNEQFF

cdr3_length: 16
v_call: TRBV7-2
clone_size: .
d_call: TRBD1
j_call: TRBJ1-1
cdr3_nt: TGTGCCAGCAGCTATACCCCCGGGACAGAGAACACTGAAGCTTTCTTT
cdr3_aa: CASSYTPGTENTEAFF

cdr3_length: 14
v_call: TRBV18
clone_size: .
d_call: TRBD1
j_call: TRBJ2-7
cdr3_nt: TGTGCCAGCTCACCGCGGCAGGGGGCGCGTGAGCAGTACTTC
cdr3_aa: CASSPRQGAREQYF

cdr3_length: 14
v_call: TRBV7-9
clone_size: .
d_call: TRBD1
j_call: TRBJ1-1
cdr3_nt: TGTGCCAGCAGCTCCTACGACAGGGGGATTGAAGCTTTCTTT
cdr3_aa: CASSSYDRGIEAFF

cdr3_length: 14
v_call: TRBV19
clone_size: .
d_call: TRBD1
j_call: TRBJ2-1
cdr3_nt: TGTGCCAGTAGCAAAATAGGACAGGCCACACCTCAGTTCTTC
cdr3_aa: CASSKIGQATPQFF

cdr3_length: 16
v_call: TRBV6-2/TRBV6-3
clone_size: .
d_call: TRBD2
j_call: TRBJ2-7
cdr3_nt: TGTGCCAGCACCCGACGGGGGACTAGCGGGAGGAACGAGCAGTACTTC
cdr3_aa: CASTRRGTSGRNEQYF

cdr3_length: 16
v_call: TRBV5-1
clone_size: .
d_call: .
j_call: TRBJ2-2
cdr3_nt: TGCGCCAGCACCTCGGGTGGGATGCGAGGCACCGGGGAGCTGTTTTTT
cdr3_aa: CASTSGGMRGTGELFF

cdr3_length: 12
v_call: TRBV4-1
clone_size: few
d_call: .
j_call: TRBJ1-1
cdr3_nt: TGCGCCAGCAGCCAAGAGGGGGCTCGGGCTTTCTTT
cdr3_aa: CASSQEGARAFF

cdr3_length: 14
v_call: TRBV10-2
clone_size: few
d_call: .
j_call: TRBJ1-5
cdr3_nt: TGCGCCAGCAGTGAAGGTAGGGGAGGCCAGCCCCAGCATTTT
cdr3_aa: CASSEGRGGQPQHF